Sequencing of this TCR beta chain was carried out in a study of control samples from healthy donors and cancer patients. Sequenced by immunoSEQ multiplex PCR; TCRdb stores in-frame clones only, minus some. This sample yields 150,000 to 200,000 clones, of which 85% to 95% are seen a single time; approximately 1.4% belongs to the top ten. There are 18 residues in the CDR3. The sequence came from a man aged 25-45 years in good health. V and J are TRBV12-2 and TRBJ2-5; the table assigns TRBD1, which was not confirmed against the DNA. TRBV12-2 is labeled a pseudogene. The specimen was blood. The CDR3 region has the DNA TGTGCAAGTCGCTTACCAAAGTACGGACAGGAGTTTCAAGAGACCCAGTACTTC. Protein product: CASRLPKYGQEFQETQYF.